The clone carrying this T cell receptor (beta chain) was detected many times. RNA was extracted from bulk tissue without any cell sorting. Distant lung tissue was collected more than 3 cm away from the tumor edge. The data derive from a study of tumor and adjacent non-tumor tissue in lung cancer. The CDR3 length is 14 residues. Trimming took off 2 bases at V and 7 bases at J, with 14 bases between the two ends. Three rounds of nested PCR, following a modified ARM-PCR protocol, produced the TCRbeta library. Via MiXCR, TCRdb re-called the multiplex PCR reads, giving one row per CDR3 protein. The table includes 90,000 to 100,000 distinct CDR3 sequences, 80% detected once.

The sequenced sample consisted of distant non-tumor lung tissue. This rearrangement joins TRBV12-3 or TRBV12-4 to TRBJ1-2; no definite D call. The TCR originated in a man aged 55 to 70 with small cell lung cancer. Written as DNA, the CDR3 is TGTGCCAGCAGTTTAACCCCCTCTGAGTCTGGCTACACCTTC. Its protein is CASSLTPSESGYTF.